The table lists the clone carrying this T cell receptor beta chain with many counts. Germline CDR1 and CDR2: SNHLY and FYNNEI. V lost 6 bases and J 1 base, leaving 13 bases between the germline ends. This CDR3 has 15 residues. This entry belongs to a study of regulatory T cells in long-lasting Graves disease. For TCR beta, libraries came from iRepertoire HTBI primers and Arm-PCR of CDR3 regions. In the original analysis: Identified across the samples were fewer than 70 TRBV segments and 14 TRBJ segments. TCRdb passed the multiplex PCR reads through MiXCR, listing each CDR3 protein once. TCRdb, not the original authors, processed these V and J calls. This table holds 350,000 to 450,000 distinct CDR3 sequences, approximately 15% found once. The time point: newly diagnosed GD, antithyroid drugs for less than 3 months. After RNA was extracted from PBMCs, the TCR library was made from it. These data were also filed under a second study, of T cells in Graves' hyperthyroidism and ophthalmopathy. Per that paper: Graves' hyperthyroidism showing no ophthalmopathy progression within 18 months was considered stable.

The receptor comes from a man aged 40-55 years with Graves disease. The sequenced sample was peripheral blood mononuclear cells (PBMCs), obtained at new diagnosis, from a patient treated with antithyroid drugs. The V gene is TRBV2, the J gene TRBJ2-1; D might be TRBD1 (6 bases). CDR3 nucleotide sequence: TGTGCCAGCAGGTTCGACAGGATTTCCTACAATGAGCAGTTCTTC. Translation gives CASRFDRISYNEQFF.